A selection of T cell receptor beta chains follows, all from one sample in a study of beta chain features in type 1 diabetes. Some clones are missing from TCRdb's copy, which holds only in-frame ones; the method was immunoSEQ multiplex PCR. The repertoire includes about 160,000 clones, 6.5% to 8.5% of them detected once, and about 0.5% sits in the top ten. The specimen was central memory CD4+ T cells from blood. The receptor set was obtained from a woman aged 18 to 35 with type 1 diabetes. Both conserved end residues are part of each CDR3. D genes are given only for firm matches. Size is omitted from some rows. Given values are once, few, many or a class for expanded clones.

clone_size | j_call | d_call | v_call | cdr3_aa | cdr3_nt
- | TRBJ1-3 | - | TRBV30 | CAWSGKGISGNTIYF | TGTGCCTGGTCCGGGAAAGGGATCTCTGGAAACACCATATATTTT
few | TRBJ1-2 | - | TRBV30 | CAWDVGGLNTF | TGTGCCTGGGACGTCGGGGGGTTGAACACCTTC
- | TRBJ2-6 | - | TRBV4-3 | CASSQDQGIFSGANVLTF | TGCGCCAGCAGCCAAGATCAGGGAATATTCTCTGGGGCCAACGTCCTGACTTTC
- | TRBJ2-7 | TRBD1 | TRBV18 | CASSPPRQGGYEQYF | TGTGCCAGCTCACCGCCCCGACAGGGGGGGTACGAGCAGTACTTC
- | TRBJ2-4 | - | TRBV30 | CAWTSARLRRGGGNIQYF | TGTGCCTGGACCTCCGCTAGACTGCGCAGGGGAGGGGGGAACATTCAGTACTTC
medium-sized | TRBJ1-5 | - | TRBV29-1 | CSVDEEGRSNQPQHF | TGCAGCGTTGATGAGGAGGGGCGAAGCAATCAGCCCCAGCATTTT
- | TRBJ2-5 | TRBD2 | TRBV4-3 | CASSQGPGLAGDRETQYF | TGCGCCAGCAGCCAAGGCCCCGGACTAGCGGGGGATCGAGAGACCCAGTACTTC
- | TRBJ2-2 | - | TRBV7-2 | CASSPYTGELFF | TGTGCCAGCAGCCCATACACCGGGGAGCTGTTTTTT
- | TRBJ1-2 | - | TRBV27 | CASSTGRYGYTF | TGTGCCAGCAGTACAGGGCGCTATGGCTACACCTTC
few | TRBJ2-7 | TRBD2 | TRBV5-1 | CASSGGLAGAYEQYF | TGCGCCAGCAGCGGGGGACTAGCGGGAGCCTACGAGCAGTACTTC
- | TRBJ2-7 | - | TRBV11-3 | CASSTGSINEQYF | TGTGCCAGCAGCACAGGGTCGATCAACGAGCAGTACTTC
- | TRBJ2-1 | TRBD2 | TRBV27 | CASIRLAGGNEQFF | TGTGCCAGCATAAGACTAGCGGGAGGCAATGAGCAGTTCTTC
few | TRBJ2-5 | - | TRBV30 | CASRQFAQTQYF | TGTGCCTCCCGACAGTTCGCACAGACCCAGTACTTC
- | TRBJ1-1 | TRBD1 | TRBV29-1 | CSVVKGAGREAFF | TGCAGCGTTGTGAAGGGGGCAGGGAGGGAAGCTTTCTTT
few | TRBJ1-1 | - | TRBV10-3 | CAISGGGDTEAFF | TGTGCCATCTCGGGCGGGGGGGACACTGAAGCTTTCTTT
- | TRBJ1-5 | TRBD1 | TRBV27 | CASSLSDRGHLKQHF | TGTGCCAGCAGTTTATCGGACAGGGGGCACCTTAAACAGCATTTT
few | TRBJ2-5 | TRBD2 | TRBV7-2 | CASSLALAGGQETQYF | TGTGCCAGCAGCTTAGCTCTAGCGGGGGGTCAAGAGACCCAGTACTTC